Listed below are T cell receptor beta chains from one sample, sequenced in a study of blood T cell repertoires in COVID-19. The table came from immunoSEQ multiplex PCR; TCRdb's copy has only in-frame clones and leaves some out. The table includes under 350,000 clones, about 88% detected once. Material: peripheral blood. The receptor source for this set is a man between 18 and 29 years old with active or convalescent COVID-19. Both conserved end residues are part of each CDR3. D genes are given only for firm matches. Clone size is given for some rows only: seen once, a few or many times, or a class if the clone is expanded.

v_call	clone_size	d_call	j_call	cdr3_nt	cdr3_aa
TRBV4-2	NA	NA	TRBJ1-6	TGTGCCAGCAGCCGCGGGGACGAGGATTCACCCCTCCACTTT	CASSRGDEDSPLHF
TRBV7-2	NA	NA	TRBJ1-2	TGTGCCAGCAGCGTTGACAGCCTCTATGGCTACACCTTC	CASSVDSLYGYTF
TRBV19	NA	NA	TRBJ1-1	TGTGCCAGTAGTGGTGAGGGACATTTGAACACTGAAGCTTTCTTT	CASSGEGHLNTEAFF
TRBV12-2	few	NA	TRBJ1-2	TGTGCAAGTCGCTCCGACAAACCAACAGGGAAAGAAGCTAACTATGGCTACACCTTC	CASRSDKPTGKEANYGYTF
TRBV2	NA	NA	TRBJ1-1	TGTGCCAGCAGTTACAGGGTCATGAACACTGAAGCTTTCTTT	CASSYRVMNTEAFF
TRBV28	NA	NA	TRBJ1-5	TGTGCCAGCAGTTTAAAAACAGGGAGCTATAGCAATCAGCCCCAGCATTTT	CASSLKTGSYSNQPQHF
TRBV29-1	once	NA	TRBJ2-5	TGCAGCGTGATAGAGGGAGAGACCCAGTACTTC	CSVIEGETQYF
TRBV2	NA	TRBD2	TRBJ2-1	TGTGCCAGCAGTATGGAGCGGGGGACCTACAATGAGCAGTTCTTC	CASSMERGTYNEQFF
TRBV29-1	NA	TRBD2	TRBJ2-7	TGCAGCGTTGTTAGGCGGGGGGGCTACGAGCAGTACTTC	CSVVRRGGYEQYF
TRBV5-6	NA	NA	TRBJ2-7	TGTGCCAGCAGCCAGACTATTAACGAGCAGTACTTC	CASSQTINEQYF
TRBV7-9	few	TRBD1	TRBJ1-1	TGTGCCAGCAGCTTATCAGGGGGCGACTGGAATGAAGCTTTCTTT	CASSLSGGDWNEAFF
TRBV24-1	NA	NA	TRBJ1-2	TGTGCCACCAGTGATCCGGTTGGGGGGGACAATGGCTACACCTTC	CATSDPVGGDNGYTF
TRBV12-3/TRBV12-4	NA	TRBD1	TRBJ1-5	TGTGCCAGCAGCGACAGGGAAAACCAGCCCCAGCATTTT	CASSDRENQPQHF
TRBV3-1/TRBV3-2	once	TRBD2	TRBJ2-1	TGTGCCAGCAGCCAGGTTAGCGGGGTGGTAACGGCCTACAATGAGCAGTTCTTC	CASSQVSGVVTAYNEQFF
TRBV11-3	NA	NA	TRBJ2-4	TGTGCCAGCAGCTTCGGGGGAACTACTAGAGACATTCAGTACTTC	CASSFGGTTRDIQYF
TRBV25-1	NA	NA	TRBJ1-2	TGTGCCAGCAGTGAATTGGCGGGTCGGTATGGCTACACCTTC	CASSELAGRYGYTF
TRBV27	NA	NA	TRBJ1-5	TGTGCCAGCAGTTTATCCACAGGGAACCAGCCCCAGCATTTT	CASSLSTGNQPQHF
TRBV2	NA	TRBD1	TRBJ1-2	TGTGCCAGCAGTGCACCGACAGGGACCTATGGCTACACCTTC	CASSAPTGTYGYTF
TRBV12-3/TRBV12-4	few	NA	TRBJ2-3	TGTGCCAGCGGGAGGGGGAGCACAGATACGCAGTATTTT	CASGRGSTDTQYF
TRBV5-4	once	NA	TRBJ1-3	TGTGCCAGCAGCCCTGGGACATTTGGAAACACCATATATTTT	CASSPGTFGNTIYF
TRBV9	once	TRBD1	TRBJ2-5	TGTGCCAGCAGCCCCCAAGGGACAGGGGGCGGGACCCAGTACTTC	CASSPQGTGGGTQYF
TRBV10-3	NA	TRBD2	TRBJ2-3	TGTGCCACAGGACTAGCGGGTACAGATACGCAGTATTTT	CATGLAGTDTQYF
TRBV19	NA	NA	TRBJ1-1	TGTGCCAGTAGTATTTTGCCCAGGGTTGAATCCGAGGCTTTCTTT	CASSILPRVESEAFF
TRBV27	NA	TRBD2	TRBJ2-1	TGTGCCAGCAGCCCAAGGTCCGGGACTAGCGGGCCCAAGCAGTTCTTC	CASSPRSGTSGPKQFF
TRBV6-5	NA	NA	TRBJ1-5	TGTGCCAGCAGTTACTCGCGGCAGGGGAGTCAGCCCCAGCATTTT	CASSYSRQGSQPQHF
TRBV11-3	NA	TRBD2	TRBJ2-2	TGTGCCAGCAGCTACCGACTAGCTCCTGTCACCGGGGAGCTGTTTTTT	CASSYRLAPVTGELFF
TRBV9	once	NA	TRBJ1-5	TGTGCCAGCAGCGCCCAAAGCGACCAGCCCCAGCATTTT	CASSAQSDQPQHF
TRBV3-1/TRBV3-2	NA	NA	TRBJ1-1	TGTGCCAGCAGCTTAAGGGAGACGGTTTTCTTT	CASSLRETVFF
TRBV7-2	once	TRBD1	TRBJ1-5	TGTGCCAGCAGCTTAGTACAGGGGGTAAGTCAGCCCCAGCATTTT	CASSLVQGVSQPQHF
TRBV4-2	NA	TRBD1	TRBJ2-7	TGTGCCAGCAGCCAAGAAAGGGTCGGACAGGGGTCCTACGAGCAGTACTTC	CASSQERVGQGSYEQYF
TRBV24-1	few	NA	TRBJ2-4	TGTGCCACCAGTGATAGCGGGCCGCTAAACATTCAGTACTTC	CATSDSGPLNIQYF
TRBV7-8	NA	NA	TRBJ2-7	TGTGCCAGCAGCTCGGGGAACGAGCAGTACTTC	CASSSGNEQYF
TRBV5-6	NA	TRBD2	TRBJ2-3	TGTGCCAGCGGCCGAAGACTAGCGGGGCCCAGCACAGATACGCAGTATTTT	CASGRRLAGPSTDTQYF
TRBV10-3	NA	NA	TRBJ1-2	TGTGCCATCAATCCGGGAGAACTTTATGGCTACACCTTC	CAINPGELYGYTF
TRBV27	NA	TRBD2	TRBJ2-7	TGTGCCAGCAGTAAAAAGTTCGGGACTAGCTTCACTCCCTACGAGCAGTACTTC	CASSKKFGTSFTPYEQYF
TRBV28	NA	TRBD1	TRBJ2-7	TGTGCCAGCAGGACAGGGATCCACGAGCAGTACTTC	CASRTGIHEQYF
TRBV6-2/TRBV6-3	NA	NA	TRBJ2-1	TGTGCCAGCAGTTGGCGGGGATCTTACAATGAGCAGTTCTTC	CASSWRGSYNEQFF
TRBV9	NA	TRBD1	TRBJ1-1	TGTGCCAGCAGCCTCACAGGGGCCCCGGCTGAAGCTTTCTTT	CASSLTGAPAEAFF
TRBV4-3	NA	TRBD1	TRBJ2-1	TGCGCCAGCAGCACCCGGGACAGAAATTACAATGAGCAGTTCTTC	CASSTRDRNYNEQFF
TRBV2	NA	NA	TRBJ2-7	TGTGCCAGCATGACCCCACAGGGTATCTCCTACGAGCAGTACTTC	CASMTPQGISYEQYF
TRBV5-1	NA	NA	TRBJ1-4	TGCGCCAGCAAAATTAGCCCGGCCAGTGATGAAAAACTGTTTTTT	CASKISPASDEKLFF
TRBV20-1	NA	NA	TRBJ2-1	TGCAGTGCTAGTCCGGGTCCCTCCTACAATGAGCAGTTCTTC	CSASPGPSYNEQFF
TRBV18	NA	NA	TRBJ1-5	TGTGCCAGCTCACCTTTCAGGGAATACCAGCCCCAGCATTTT	CASSPFREYQPQHF
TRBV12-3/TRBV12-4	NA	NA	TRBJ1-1	TGTGCCAGCAGTCGCACCCGGAGCACTGAAGCTTTCTTT	CASSRTRSTEAFF
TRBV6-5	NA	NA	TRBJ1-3	TGTGCCAGCGGAGACAGGCCCTTTGGAAACACCATATATTTT	CASGDRPFGNTIYF
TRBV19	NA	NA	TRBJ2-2	TGTGCCAGTAGCTGGGGTCGAGGGATTAACACCGGGGAGCTGTTTTTT	CASSWGRGINTGELFF
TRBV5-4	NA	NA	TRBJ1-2	TGTGCCAGCAGCACGGATACAGCTAACTATGGCTACACCTTC	CASSTDTANYGYTF
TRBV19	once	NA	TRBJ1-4	TGTGCCAGTCGGAGGGCCCAGACCAATGAAAAACTGTTTTTT	CASRRAQTNEKLFF
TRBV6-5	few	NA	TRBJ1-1	TGTGCCAGCATACAGAGCACTGAAGCTTTCTTT	CASIQSTEAFF
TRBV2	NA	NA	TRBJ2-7	TGTGCCAGCAGCAACCGGGACGAGCAGTACTTC	CASSNRDEQYF
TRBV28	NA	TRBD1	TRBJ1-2	TGTGCCAGCAGTTCGGAAGAGAACAGGGGGCTCTCTGAAGGCTACACCTTC	CASSSEENRGLSEGYTF
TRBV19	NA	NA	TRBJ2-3	TGTGCCACCCTAGCCTCCCAAGGGAGCGGTCATTTTAGCACAGATACGCAGTATTTT	CATLASQGSGHFSTDTQYF
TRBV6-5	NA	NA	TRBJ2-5	TGTGCCAGCACACAGTCTGATGAGACCCAGTACTTC	CASTQSDETQYF
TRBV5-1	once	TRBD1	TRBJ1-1	TGCGCCAGCAGCTTGACAGGGGGCACGGCCGAAGCTTTCTTT	CASSLTGGTAEAFF
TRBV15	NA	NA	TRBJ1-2	TGTGCCACCAGCAGAGAACTCGAAGTGCACTATGGCTACACCTTC	CATSRELEVHYGYTF
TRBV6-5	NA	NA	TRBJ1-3	TGTGCCAGCAGTTACTCGGGAGGGGCTGGAAACACCATATATTTT	CASSYSGGAGNTIYF
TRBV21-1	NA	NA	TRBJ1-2	TGTGCCAGCAGCAAAGGGGCCGGGGTTGGCGGCTACACCTTC	CASSKGAGVGGYTF
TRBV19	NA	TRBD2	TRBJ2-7	TGTGCCAGTAGTATTGCGGGAGTGGTAGCGGGAGGGAATATCGCCTACGAGCAGTACTTC	CASSIAGVVAGGNIAYEQYF
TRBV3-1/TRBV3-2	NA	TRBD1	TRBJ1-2	TGTGCCAGCAGTCCGACAGGGGGCCATGGCTACACCTTC	CASSPTGGHGYTF